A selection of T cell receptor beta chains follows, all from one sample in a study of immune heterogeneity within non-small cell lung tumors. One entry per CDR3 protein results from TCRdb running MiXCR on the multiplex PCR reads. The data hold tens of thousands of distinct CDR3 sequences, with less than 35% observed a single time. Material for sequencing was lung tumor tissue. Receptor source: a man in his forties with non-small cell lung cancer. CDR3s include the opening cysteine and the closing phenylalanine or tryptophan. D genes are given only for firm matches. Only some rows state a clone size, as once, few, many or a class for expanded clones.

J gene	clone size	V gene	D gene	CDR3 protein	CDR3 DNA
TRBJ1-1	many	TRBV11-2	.	CASSARTANTEAFF	TGTGCCAGCAGTGCCCGGACGGCGAACACTGAAGCTTTCTTT
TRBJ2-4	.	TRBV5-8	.	CASSPRQPLTKNIQYF	TGTGCCAGCAGCCCAAGACAGCCTCTAACCAAAAACATTCAGTACTTC
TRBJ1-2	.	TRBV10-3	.	CAISESRGYGYTF	TGTGCCATCAGTGAGTCGAGGGGCTATGGCTACACCTTC
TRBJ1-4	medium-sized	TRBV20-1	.	CSARSGLGGWNEKLFF	TGCAGTGCTAGATCAGGACTCGGGGGTTGGAATGAAAAACTGTTTTTT
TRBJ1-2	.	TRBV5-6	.	CDSSPRSHGYTF	TGTGACAGCAGCCCCCGATCTCATGGCTACACCTTC
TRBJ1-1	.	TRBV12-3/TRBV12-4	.	CATRTGKTEAFF	TGTGCCACCAGAACAGGTAAAACTGAAGCTTTCTTT
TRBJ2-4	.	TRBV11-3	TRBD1	CASSSQGVTGKNIQYF	TGTGCCAGCAGCTCCCAGGGGGTTACTGGCAAAAACATTCAGTACTTC
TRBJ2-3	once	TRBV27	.	CASSLAGTDKQYF	TGTGCCAGCAGTTTAGCAGGTACAGATAAGCAGTATTTT
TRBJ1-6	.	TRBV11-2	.	CASSWVYNSPLNF	TGTGCAAGCAGTTGGGTATATAATTCACCCCTCAACTTT
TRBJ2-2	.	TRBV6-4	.	CATTLEDTGELFF	TGTGCCACCACATTGGAGGACACCGGGGAGCTGTTTTTT
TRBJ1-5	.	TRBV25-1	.	CASSEFTSSQPQHF	TGTGCCAGCAGTGAATTTACCAGCAGCCAGCCCCAGCATTTT
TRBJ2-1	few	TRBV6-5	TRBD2	CASSYGLAANEQFF	TGTGCCAGCAGTTACGGACTAGCGGCCAATGAGCAGTTCTTC
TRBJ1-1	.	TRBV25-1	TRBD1	CASRGEQGRAFF	TGTGCCAGCAGGGGAGAACAGGGGAGGGCTTTCTTT
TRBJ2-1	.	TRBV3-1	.	CARSSHAPTYNEQFF	TGTGCCAGATCCTCCCACGCGCCCACCTACAATGAGCAGTTCTTC
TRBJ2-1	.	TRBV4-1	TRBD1	CASSPQGGSSHNEQFF	TGCGCCAGCAGCCCACAGGGGGGAAGCTCCCACAATGAGCAGTTCTTC
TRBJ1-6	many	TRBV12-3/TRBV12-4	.	CASSLGGPNSPLHF	TGTGCCAGCAGTCTCGGAGGGCCAAATTCACCCCTCCACTTT